This TCR beta chain was identified during a study of post-analysis software for immune sequencing data. Study-level results: Relative to controls, patients had 5 or 6 TRBV segments at higher frequency, with TRBV5-6, TRBV5-1 and TRBV20-1 among these.

Germline lookup yields CDR1 MNHNS and CDR2 SASEGT. Losses at the gene ends were 6 bases for V and 2 bases for J; bases not matched to a gene: 15. The CDR3 runs 17 residues. Libraries were made from TCR beta cDNA, and they carried unique molecular identifiers. Some 500,000 cDNA molecules were obtained per 1 to 10 million input T cells. MiXCR, applied by TCRdb to the PCR reads, yields one record per CDR3 protein. This table has about 820,000 distinct CDR3 sequences, 53% appearing once. Notes on this clonotype: Its specificity is unknown.

The chain combines TRBV6-1 with TRBJ1-2; 7 positions agree with TRBD1. The clonotype originates from a girl between 10 and 17 years old with multiple sclerosis. The material sequenced was blood. CDR3 loop: CASSAYSAGQRNYGYTF. In DNA form, the CDR3 reads TGTGCCAGCAGCGCCTATTCTGCGGGACAGCGGAACTATGGCTACACCTTC.